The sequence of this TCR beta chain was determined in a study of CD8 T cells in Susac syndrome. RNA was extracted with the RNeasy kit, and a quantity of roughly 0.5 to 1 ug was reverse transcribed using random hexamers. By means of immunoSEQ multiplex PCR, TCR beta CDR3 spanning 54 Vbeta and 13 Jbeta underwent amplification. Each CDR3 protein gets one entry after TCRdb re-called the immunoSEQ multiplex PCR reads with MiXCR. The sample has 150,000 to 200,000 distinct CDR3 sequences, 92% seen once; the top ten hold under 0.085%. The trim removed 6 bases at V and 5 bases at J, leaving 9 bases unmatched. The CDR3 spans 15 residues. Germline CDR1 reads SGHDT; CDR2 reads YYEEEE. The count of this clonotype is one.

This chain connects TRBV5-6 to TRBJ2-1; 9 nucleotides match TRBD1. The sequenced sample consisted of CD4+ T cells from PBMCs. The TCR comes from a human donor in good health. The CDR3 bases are TGTGCCAGCACCCCCCTCGGGACAGGGAACAATGAGCAGTTCTTC. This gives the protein CASTPLGTGNNEQFF.